A single sample gave rise to the 14 T cell receptor beta chains below, sequenced in a study of OX40 agonist ivuxolimab in advanced cancers. The assay was immunoSEQ multiplex PCR, and TCRdb's table has in-frame clones only and misses some. Found here are around 46,000 clones, 82% of them singletons; the top ten hold about 1.8%. The sample consisted of CD4+ or CD8+ T cells sorted from blood, taken in a trial of the OX40 agonist ivuxolimab. These receptors all stem from an adult with an advanced solid tumor such as melanoma, head and neck, liver or kidney cancer.

The gene calls are TRBV11-2 and TRBJ1-2, with D hard to call. The CDR3 is 12 residues long. The V gene lost 4 bases and the J gene lost 4 bases, with 7 bases spanning the gap. The germline V gene encodes CDR1 SGHAT and CDR2 FQNNGV. The CDR3 DNA reads as TGTGCCAGCAGCTCAGACCCCTATGGCTACACCTTC. It yields the protein CASSSDPYGYTF.

The chain uses TRBV7-8 and TRBJ1-1; 12 bases fit TRBD1. Trimming cost V 7 bases and J 5 bases; bases outside gene matches: 8. From germline, CDR1 is SGHVS and CDR2 FQNEAQ. This CDR3 has 15 amino acids. In DNA form, the CDR3 reads TGTGCCAGCATCCCGGGACAGGGGGCAGGGACTGAAGCTTTCTTT. It yields the protein CASIPGQGAGTEAFF.

The chain combines TRBV30 with TRBJ1-2; the D is unclear. In germline, CDR1 is GTSNPN, CDR2 SVGIG (reference sequence). The length of the CDR3 is 15 residues. The V end was cut by 3 bases, the J end by 4 bases, with 18 bases between. In nucleotides, the CDR3 is TGTGCCTGGAGCCTGGAACTGGGTCTTGGCTATGGCTACACCTTC. Amino acids: CAWSLELGLGYGYTF.

V and J are TRBV4-2 and TRBJ2-3; TRBD2 is a possible D gene (6 bases). Trimming cost V 3 bases and J 7 bases, with 23 bases left between them. CDR1 is LGHNA, CDR2 YNFKEQ, per germline. The CDR3 totals 17 residues. The CDR3 here is CASSQGGRAGPGNTQYF. CDR3 coding DNA: TGTGCCAGCAGCCAGGGGGGTCGGGCTGGCCCCGGAAATACGCAGTATTTT.

The chain carries TRBV6-1 and TRBJ1-5; a possible D gene is TRBD1 (6 bases). Per the germline V gene, CDR1 is MNHNS and CDR2 is SASEGT. This CDR3 is 13 amino acids long. Trimming removed 2 bases at V and 7 bases at J, with 9 bases between. The CDR3 DNA is TGTGCCAGCAGTGAAAGTGGGGGCCAGCCCCAGCATTTT. Translating gives CASSESGGQPQHF.

The chain joins TRBV29-1 to TRBJ2-7; D is possibly TRBD1 (6 bases). The V end was cut by 7 bases, the J end by 4 bases, with 20 bases between. This CDR3 region has 14 residues. Germline V gives CDR1 SQVTM, CDR2 ANQGSEA. For the CDR3, the DNA is TGCAGCGCCCAGGGGCTCCGGAGCAATTACGAGCAGTACTTC. Translating gives CSAQGLRSNYEQYF.

The genes are TRBV30 and TRBJ1-4; D is ambiguous. V was pared by 5 bases and J by 7 bases, with 2 bases between. The CDR3 sequence is 9 residues long. Germline loops: CDR1 GTSNPN, CDR2 SVGIG (reference sequence). This CDR3 is CAWFEKLFF. In nucleotides, the CDR3 is TGTGCCTGGTTTGAAAAACTGTTTTTT. Full variable domain (outside the CDR3, taken from reference TRBV30 and TRBJ1-4): SQTIHQWPATLVQPVGSPLSLECTVEGTSNPNLYWYRQAAGRGLQLLFYSVGIGQISSEVPQNLSASRPQDRQFILSSKKLLLSDSGFYLCAWFEKLFFGSGTQLSVL.

The rearrangement uses TRBV6-6 and TRBJ1-1, with 7 bases lining up with TRBD1. Germline V gene sequence: CDR1 MNHNY, CDR2 SVGAGI (reference sequence). V dropped 6 bases and J dropped 4; count of bases not matched to a gene: 8. This CDR3 is built from 14 residues. The CDR3 protein is CASRETGSGTEAFF. For the CDR3, the DNA is TGTGCCAGCAGGGAGACAGGGAGCGGCACTGAAGCTTTCTTT.

The chain couples TRBV13 to TRBJ1-1; TRBD1 matches at 10 bases. Trimming at V came to 5 bases and at J to 5 bases, leaving 11 bases not matched to a gene. The CDR3 totals 16 residues. Germline CDR1 and CDR2: PRHDT and FYEKMQ (reference sequence). DNA of the CDR3: TGTGCCAGCAGCATCCCGTCCGGGACAGGGGAAACTGAAGCTTTCTTT. The encoded protein is CASSIPSGTGETEAFF.

The chain is built from TRBV29-1 and TRBJ1-3, with D perhaps TRBD1 (5 bases). The CDR3 runs to 12 residues. Looked up from germline, CDR1 is SQVTM and CDR2 is ANQGSEA. Trimming shortened V by 5 bases and J by 6 bases, and 11 bases separated the two germline ends. The CDR3 sequence: CSVLKGANTIYF. The CDR3 nucleotides are TGCAGCGTTCTAAAAGGGGCAAACACCATATATTTT.

The table lists this clone with a count of one. The chain links TRBV4-1 to TRBJ2-3; 8 positions match TRBD2. J gave up 6 bases and V 2 bases, and 22 bases lay outside the gene matches. Looked up from germline, CDR1 is MGHRA and CDR2 is YSYEKL. The CDR3 totals 20 residues. CDR3 amino acids: CASSQIPPLDAGGGRDTQYF. The CDR3 DNA sequence: TGCGCCAGCAGCCAAATCCCCCCCCTTGACGCGGGGGGCGGGCGGGATACGCAGTATTTT.

This clone appeared a single time. CDR3 amino acids: CASTIRGSTNEKLFF. CDR3 nucleotide sequence: TGTGCCAGCACAATCCGGGGATCAACTAATGAAAAACTGTTTTTT. This chain joins TRBV2 and TRBJ1-4; D not certain. Deletions cut 7 bases from V and 0 bases from J, with 12 bases between. The germline gives CDR1 SNHLY, CDR2 FYNNEI. The CDR3 has 15 residues.

The V gene is TRBV7-9, the J gene TRBJ1-5; possibly TRBD1 for D (5 bases). With 5 bases removed from V and 4 bases from J, the gap between germline ends came to 15 bases. The CDR3 runs to 15 residues. Germline lookup yields CDR1 SEHNR and CDR2 FQNEAQ (reference sequence). CDR3 nucleotide sequence: TGTGCCAGCAGCGCTCAGACGGGGCTGAATCAGCCCCAGCATTTT. The encoded protein is CASSAQTGLNQPQHF.

A few counts support this clone. Other DNA sequences of this sample code for an identical CDR3. The chain has TRBV5-5 and TRBJ1-4; D perhaps matches TRBD1 (5 bases). V lost 0 bases and J lost 1, with 7 bases in between. Germline values: CDR1 SGHKS, CDR2 YYEKEE (reference sequence). The CDR3 totals 15 residues. CDR3 DNA: TGTGCCAGCAGCTTGGAGGGGTTAACTAATGAAAAACTGTTTTTT. Its protein is CASSLEGLTNEKLFF.